Each of the 30 T cell receptor beta chains below was sequenced from the same sample in a study of T-cell memory formation after mild COVID-19. TCRdb re-called the 5' RACE reads through MiXCR, storing one row per CDR3 protein. Among 50,000 or so distinct CDR3 sequences listed, 9.3% were seen once. The sequencing input was PBMCs or a T cell subset sorted from them (not recorded which). These receptors came from an adult woman who had mild COVID-19 (a few samples of this study predate the infection). Cell type and time point are not known.

In this sample, this clonotype turned up a few times. The rearrangement joins TRBV7-2 to TRBJ2-2, with D hard to call. The CDR3 totals 14 residues. Germline V gene lookup returns CDR1 SGHTA and CDR2 FQGNSA. Trimming cost V 4 bases and J 4 bases, with 10 bases left between them. The CDR3, as DNA: TGTGCCAGCAGCTCGAGAGGTCTCACCGGGGAGCTGTTTTTT. Encoded protein: CASSSRGLTGELFF.

This clonotype came up many times. The rearrangement joins TRBV7-9 to TRBJ2-3; 10 nucleotides match TRBD2. Per germline, CDR1 SEHNR and CDR2 FQNEAQ (reference sequence). CDR3 length equals 17 residues. After removal of 3 bases from V and 7 bases from J, the junction contained 13 bases not matched to a gene. In nucleotides, the CDR3 is TGTGCCAGCAGCTTCCGGACTAGCGGACCAGAATCGTATACGCAGTATTTT. Translation: CASSFRTSGPESYTQYF.

This clonotype has a count of ten or more. V and J are TRBV5-1 and TRBJ2-5, with D possibly matching TRBD2 (5 bases). Germline CDR1 and CDR2: SGHRS and YFSETQ. V lost 0 bases, J lost 5 bases, and 14 bases lay in between. This CDR3 contains 15 residues. Here the CDR3 DNA reads TGCGCCAGCAGCTTGGAAGGACCGGGGTGGGAGACCCAGTACTTC. Translation: CASSLEGPGWETQYF.

This chain joins TRBV5-1 and TRBJ2-3; D ambiguous. CDR1 and CDR2 (germline): SGHRS, YFSETQ. This CDR3 spans 16 amino acids. V was clipped by 3 bases and J by 4 bases, with 18 bases between them. The CDR3 protein is CASSSSGSPAADTQYF. For the CDR3, the DNA is TGCGCCAGCAGCTCTTCTGGTAGCCCTGCGGCAGATACGCAGTATTTT.

This clonotype came up a few times. The chain has TRBV7-9 and TRBJ1-5, with D possibly TRBD1 on 5 matching bases. The V gene's germline CDR1 is SEHNR and CDR2 FQNEAQ (reference sequence). V was cut by 5 bases and J by 3 bases, with 17 bases left in between. The CDR3 consists of 16 residues. The CDR3 sequence: CASSHFTGLVNQPQHF. CDR3 bases: TGTGCCAGCAGCCATTTTACGGGACTCGTCAATCAGCCCCAGCATTTT.

Comment on this clonotype: A read error may be the cause here, since a much bigger clone is one base away. The gene calls are TRBV4-2 and TRBJ2-1; D is possibly TRBD1 (6 bases). Looked up from germline, CDR1 is LGHNA and CDR2 is YNFKEQ. CDR3 length: 15 residues. Trimming shortened V by 1 base and J by 4 bases, and 11 bases separated the two germline ends. The CDR3 is CASSQGKGEYNEQFF. The CDR3 coding sequence is TGTGCCAGCAGCCAAGGCAAGGGGGAATACAATGAGCAGTTCTTC.

The chain is built from TRBV20-1 and TRBJ1-4, with unresolved D. The CDR3 runs 12 residues. The germline V gene encodes CDR1 DFQATT and CDR2 SNEGSKA (reference sequence). Trimming took 3 bases from V and 5 from J, leaving 7 bases between them. The CDR3 DNA reads TGCAGTGCTAGGGGTCCAAATGAAAAACTGTTTTTT. Translation gives CSARGPNEKLFF.

This clonotype has a count of ten or more. The chain joins TRBV7-3 to TRBJ2-1; no definite D call. CDR1 SGHTA and CDR2 FQGTGA come from the germline V gene. Trimming took off 2 bases at V and 6 bases at J, with 14 bases between the two ends. The CDR3 extends over 15 amino acids. The CDR3 here is CASSLLLARTNEQFF. The CDR3 DNA follows: TGTGCCAGCAGCTTACTCCTGGCAAGGACCAATGAGCAGTTCTTC.

In nucleotides, the CDR3 is TGCGCCAGCAGACTGGGCGGGGCGAGTACAGATACGCAGTATTTT. As protein: CASRLGGASTDTQYF. V and J are TRBV4-3 and TRBJ2-3; D is possibly TRBD2 (6 bases). Germline values: CDR1 LGHNA, CDR2 YSLEER. V was clipped by 6 bases and J by 3 bases, with 16 bases between them. There are 15 residues in the CDR3.

The CDR3 is CASSFDRGYEQYF. The CDR3 nucleotides read TGTGCCAGCAGCTTTGACAGGGGCTACGAGCAGTACTTC. V is TRBV7-2 and J is TRBJ2-7, with 8 bases that match TRBD1. This CDR3 has 13 residues. The V gene's germline CDR1 is SGHTA and CDR2 FQGNSA. The V segment lost 3 bases and the J segment 3 bases; nucleotides outside the gene matches: 1.

A word on this clonotype: Since a much larger clone is just one base distant, this may be a read error. The chain's CDR3 is CASSADKCTGELFF. CDR3 DNA sequence: TGTGCCAGCAGCGCGGACAAGTGCACCGGGGAGCTGTTTTTT. The rearrangement joins TRBV11-2 to TRBJ2-2, with a weak D call TRBD1 (5 bases). The germline V gene has CDR1 SGHAT and CDR2 FQNNGV. Trimming cost V 5 bases and J 4 bases, with 11 bases left between them. The CDR3 length is 14 residues. Complete variable domain (other parts from reference TRBV11-2 and TRBJ2-2): EAGVAQSPRYKIIEKRQSVAFWCNPISGHATLYWYQQILGQGPKLLIQFQNNGVVDDSQLPKDRFSAERLKGVDSTLKIQPAKLEDSAVYLCASSADKCTGELFFGEGSRLTVL.

The gene calls are TRBV6-2 or TRBV6-3 and TRBJ2-3; D unresolved. Germline V gene data show CDR1 as MNHEY and CDR2 as SVGEGT. Trimming left V 5 bases short and J 2 bases short, with 11 bases between. CDR3 length: 14 residues. Here the CDR3 DNA reads TGTGCCAGCAGTGGGCTAACGCCCACAGATACGCAGTATTTT. Protein product: CASSGLTPTDTQYF.

This clonotype was detected only a few times. V is TRBV4-3 and J is TRBJ1-3; D not resolved. The V end was cut by 0 bases, the J end by 0 bases, with 9 bases between. CDR1 and CDR2 (germline): LGHNA, YSLEER. The CDR3 sequence is 16 residues long. The CDR3 DNA reads as TGCGCCAGCAGCCAAGATCGAACAGTCTCTGGAAACACCATATATTTT. Translated: CASSQDRTVSGNTIYF.

This clonotype occurred many times. The chain combines TRBV4-3 with TRBJ1-2; weak D call: TRBD1 (5 bases). Germline V lookup: CDR1 LGHNA, CDR2 YSLEER. Deletions cut 5 bases from V and 8 bases from J, with 18 bases between. The CDR3 consists of 14 residues. The CDR3 nucleotides are TGCGCCAGCAGCACCCTAAGGGGAGTGGGGGGCTACACCTTC. This encodes CASSTLRGVGGYTF.

This clonotype has a handful of counts. The chain recombines TRBV7-9 with TRBJ1-1; possibly TRBD1 for D (5 bases). V was clipped by 4 bases and J by 9 bases, with 12 bases between them. Looked up from germline, CDR1 is SEHNR and CDR2 is FQNEAQ (reference sequence). The CDR3 has 12 residues. This CDR3 is CASSSQGYQAFF. In nucleotides, the CDR3 is TGTGCCAGCAGCTCCCAGGGATATCAAGCTTTCTTT. Drawing the rest from reference TRBV7-9 and TRBJ1-1, the complete variable domain is DTGVSQNPRHKITKRGQNVTFRCDPISEHNRLYWYRQTLGQGPEFLTYFQNEAQLEKSRLLSDRFSAERPKGSFSTLEIQRTEQGDSAMYLCASSSQGYQAFFGQGTRLTVV.

The rearrangement links TRBV4-3 to TRBJ2-1; 10 bases fit TRBD2. Per germline, CDR1 LGHNA and CDR2 YSLEER. The CDR3 is 17 amino acids. V lost 5 bases, J lost 4 bases, and 11 bases stayed unmatched. CDR3 DNA sequence: TGCGCCAGCAGCTCCCCCGGAGGACTAGCGGATTACAATGAGCAGTTCTTC. Translated, it gives CASSSPGGLADYNEQFF.

This chain connects TRBV6-2 or TRBV6-3 to TRBJ2-5; 9 bases map to TRBD2. With 2 bases clipped from V and 5 bases from J, the junction kept 3 bases outside the gene matches. Germline V gene lookup returns CDR1 MNHEY and CDR2 SVGEGT. This CDR3 has 14 amino acids. The DNA for the CDR3 is TGTGCCAGCAGTTACGTGCTAGCGGGGGAGACCCAGTACTTC. It translates to CASSYVLAGETQYF.

The sample holds a few counts of this clonotype. The genes are TRBV10-3 and TRBJ2-1; 8 bases line up with TRBD2. CDR3 length: 15 residues. Per the germline V gene, CDR1 is ENHRY and CDR2 is SYGVKD. Trimming at V came to 4 bases and at J to 4 bases, leaving 6 bases not matched to a gene. The CDR3 region is CAISGELAGYNEQFF. The CDR3 coding sequence is TGTGCCATCAGTGGGGAATTAGCGGGGTACAATGAGCAGTTCTTC.

This clonotype has just a few counts. The chain couples TRBV2 to TRBJ2-5, with D unclear. V was trimmed by 7 bases and J by 5 bases, leaving 8 bases between them. There are 11 residues in the CDR3. CDR1 is SNHLY, CDR2 FYNNEI, per germline. The CDR3 nucleotides are TGTGCCAGCACCGGGTGGGAGACCCAGTACTTC. Protein product: CASTGWETQYF.

This clonotype was counted ten times or more. The V and J genes are TRBV5-1 and TRBJ2-7, with 11 bases lining up with TRBD1. The CDR3 runs 15 residues. Per the germline V gene, CDR1 is SGHRS and CDR2 is YFSETQ. After removal of 4 bases from V and 3 bases from J, the junction contained 6 bases not matched to a gene. The CDR3 nucleotides read TGCGCCAGCAGCACCTCCGGGACAGGGGGCTACGAGCAGTACTTC. It is translated as CASSTSGTGGYEQYF. Based on the CDR3 plus reference TRBV5-1 and TRBJ2-7, the full variable domain is KAGVTQTPRYLIKTRGQQVTLSCSPISGHRSVSWYQQTPGQGLQFLFEYFSETQRNKGNFPGRFSGRQFSNSRSEMNVSTLELGDSALYLCASSTSGTGGYEQYFGPGTRLTVT.

The genes are TRBV2 and TRBJ2-5; no clear D. Germline V gene lookup returns CDR1 SNHLY and CDR2 FYNNEI. The V end lost 8 bases, the J end lost 4 bases, and 17 bases lay between the germline ends. The CDR3 is made up of 14 amino acids. CDR3 sequence (DNA): TGTGCCAGCTCTAATGAGCTAGACTTAGAGACCCAGTACTTC. It specifies CASSNELDLETQYF.

The CDR3 nucleotides read TGTGCCAGCAGTCGTGGGGCCAGGGGGCTCTACGAGCAGTACTTC. Translating gives CASSRGARGLYEQYF. The V and J genes are TRBV6-5 and TRBJ2-7; 8 bases line up with TRBD1. The V gene end was trimmed by 5 bases and the J gene end by 3 bases; junction bases not matched to a gene: 9. The CDR3 has 15 amino acids. Per the germline V gene, CDR1 is MNHEY and CDR2 is SVGAGI.

This clonotype has ten or more counts. This chain links TRBV5-1 with TRBJ2-1, with 13 bases fitting TRBD2. V trimming: 4 bases; J trimming: 7 bases; junction bases outside the gene matches: 11. CDR3 size: 17 residues. Germline assignment: CDR1 SGHRS and CDR2 YFSETQ. CDR3 DNA: TGCGCCAGCAGCCCCTCCCCACTAGCGGGGGGGCGTAATGAGCAGTTCTTC. Translating gives CASSPSPLAGGRNEQFF.

The chain carries TRBV9 and TRBJ2-1; 10 nucleotides align to TRBD2. Germline V gene sequence: CDR1 SGDLS, CDR2 YYNGEE. The CDR3 covers 17 residues. Trimming cost V 0 bases and J 5 bases; bases outside gene matches: 8. Written as DNA, the CDR3 is TGTGCCAGCAGCGTAGAAAATAGCGGGAGGATGCACAATGAGCAGTTCTTC. Protein sequence: CASSVENSGRMHNEQFF.

This clonotype has more than one count but fewer than ten. The chain is built from TRBV25-1 and TRBJ2-1, with D possibly TRBD2 on 7 matching bases. Trimming stripped 2 bases from V and 9 bases from J, with 23 bases between. From germline, CDR1 is MGHDK and CDR2 SYGVNS. The CDR3 sequence is 17 residues long. CDR3 nucleotide sequence: TGTGCCAGCAGTGAAAGAACGAGGGCGGGGGCCCAGGTTGAGCAGTTCTTC. Its protein is CASSERTRAGAQVEQFF.

The rearrangement links TRBV24-1 to TRBJ2-5; D not resolved. V dropped 9 bases and J dropped 7 bases, with 11 bases sitting between them. From germline, CDR1 is KGHDR and CDR2 SFDVKD. This CDR3 region has 11 residues. The CDR3 nucleotides read TGTGCCACCCAGAAAAGTGGGACCCAGTACTTC. It specifies CATQKSGTQYF.

Only a few counts were recorded for this clonotype. This chain connects TRBV3-1 to TRBJ2-3, with D perhaps assigned TRBD1 or TRBD2 (6 bases each). V was trimmed by 1 base and J by 5 bases, leaving 13 bases between them. Germline V CDR1 and CDR2: LGHDT, YNNKEL (reference sequence). There are 15 residues in the CDR3. The CDR3 region has the DNA TGTGCCAGCAGCCAAGGGGGGGCGCGAGGAGATACGCAGTATTTT. Translation gives CASSQGGARGDTQYF.

This clonotype was seen a handful of times. The rearrangement uses TRBV5-4 and TRBJ2-2; no clear D. The germline V gene has CDR1 SGHNT and CDR2 YYREEE (reference sequence). CDR3 length: 12 amino acids. V was pared by 4 bases and J by 7 bases, with 8 bases between. CDR3 nucleotide sequence: TGTGCCAGCAGCCCTCGAGGCGGGGAGCTGTTTTTT. This gives the protein CASSPRGGELFF.

This chain links TRBV4-1 with TRBJ1-5; D not certain. The V end lost 3 bases, the J end lost 4 bases, and 4 bases lay between the germline ends. Germline CDR1 is MGHRA and CDR2 is YSYEKL. This CDR3 region has 12 residues. The CDR3 nucleotides read TGCGCCAGCAGCCACCTAAATCAGCCCCAGCATTTT. Protein sequence: CASSHLNQPQHF.

This clonotype showed up just a few times. The rearrangement uses TRBV10-3 and TRBJ1-1, with unresolved D. V was trimmed by 6 bases and J by 7 bases, leaving 12 bases between them. The CDR3 sequence is 12 residues long. Germline V gene sequence: CDR1 ENHRY, CDR2 SYGVKD. The CDR3 reads CAISPRHGEAFF. The DNA of the CDR3 is TGTGCCATCAGCCCCCGACACGGTGAAGCTTTCTTT.